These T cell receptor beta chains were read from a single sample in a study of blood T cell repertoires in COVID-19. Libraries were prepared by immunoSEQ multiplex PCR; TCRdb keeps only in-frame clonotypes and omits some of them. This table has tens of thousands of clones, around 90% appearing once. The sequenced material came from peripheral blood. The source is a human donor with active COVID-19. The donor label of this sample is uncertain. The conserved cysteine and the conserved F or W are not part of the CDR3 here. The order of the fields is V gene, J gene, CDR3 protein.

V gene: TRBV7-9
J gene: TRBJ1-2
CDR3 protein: ASSRYYGYT

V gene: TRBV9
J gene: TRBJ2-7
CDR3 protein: ASSPQGQGLEQY

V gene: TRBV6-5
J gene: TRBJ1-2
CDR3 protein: ASSSSWSGDSIGYT

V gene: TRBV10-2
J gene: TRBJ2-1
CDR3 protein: ASTGGAPYNEQF

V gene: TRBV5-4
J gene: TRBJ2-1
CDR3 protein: ASSLGVAGVVYNEQF

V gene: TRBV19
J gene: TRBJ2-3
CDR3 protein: ASSSLAETQY

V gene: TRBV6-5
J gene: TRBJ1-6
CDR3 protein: ASRPQGNNSPLH

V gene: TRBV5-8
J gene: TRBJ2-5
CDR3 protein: ASSLGDRGQETQY

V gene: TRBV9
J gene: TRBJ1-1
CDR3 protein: ASSVDPGANTEAF

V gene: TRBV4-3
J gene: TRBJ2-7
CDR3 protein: ASSQGRQGSEQY

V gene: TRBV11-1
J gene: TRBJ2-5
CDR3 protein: ASSPGQQETQY

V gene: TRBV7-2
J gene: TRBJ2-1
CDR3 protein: ASKNQAIEQF

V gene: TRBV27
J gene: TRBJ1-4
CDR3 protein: ASSLSEFTAGKLF

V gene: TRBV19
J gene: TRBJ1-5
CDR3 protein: ASSIPMGASQPQH

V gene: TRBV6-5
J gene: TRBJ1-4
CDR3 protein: ASGRGEKLF

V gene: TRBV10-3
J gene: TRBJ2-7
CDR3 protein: AISESQDSLSYEQY

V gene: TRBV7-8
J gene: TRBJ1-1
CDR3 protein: ASSLGGQESTEAF

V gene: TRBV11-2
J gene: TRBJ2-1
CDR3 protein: ASSDSTSYNEQF

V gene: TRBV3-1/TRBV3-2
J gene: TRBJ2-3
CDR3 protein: ASSVRGDTQY

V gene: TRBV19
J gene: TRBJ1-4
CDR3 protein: ASSISTGDIQKLF

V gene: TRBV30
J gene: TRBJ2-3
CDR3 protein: AWRAKDSDFTDTQY

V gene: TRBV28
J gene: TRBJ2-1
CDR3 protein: ASSLPGTGKSGEQF

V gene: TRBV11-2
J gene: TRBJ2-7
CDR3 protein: ASSLGVAYEQY

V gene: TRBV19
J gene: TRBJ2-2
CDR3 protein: ASRPGQVSGELF

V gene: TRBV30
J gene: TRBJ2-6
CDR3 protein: AWSVLRQGAVSGANVLT

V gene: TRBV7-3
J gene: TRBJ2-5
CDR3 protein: ASSPDQETQY

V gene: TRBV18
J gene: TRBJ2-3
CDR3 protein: ASSPVTSTDTQY

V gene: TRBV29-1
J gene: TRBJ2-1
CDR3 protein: SVLPGLAGGPGSYNEQF

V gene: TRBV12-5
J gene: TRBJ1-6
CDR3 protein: ASQYGSGDSPLH

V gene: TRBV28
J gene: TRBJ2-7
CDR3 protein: ASRPPGGGYEQY

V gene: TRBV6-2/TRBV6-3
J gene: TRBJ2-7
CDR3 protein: ASSRPGQGIVQY

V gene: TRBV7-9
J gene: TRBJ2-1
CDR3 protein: ASSLMGAMNNEQF

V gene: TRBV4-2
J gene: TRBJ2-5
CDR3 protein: ASSRTQTLRPPGETQY

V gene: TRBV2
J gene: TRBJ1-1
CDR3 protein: ASSLTGGNTEAF

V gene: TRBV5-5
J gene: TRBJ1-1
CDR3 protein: ASRLTGTNIEAF

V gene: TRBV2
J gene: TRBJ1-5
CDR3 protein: ASSRVNQPQH

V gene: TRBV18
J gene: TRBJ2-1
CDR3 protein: ASSPLRGNEQF

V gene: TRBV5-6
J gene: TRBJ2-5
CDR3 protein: ASSDGRALETQY

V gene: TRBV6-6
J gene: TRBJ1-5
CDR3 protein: ASRTGDGNQPQH

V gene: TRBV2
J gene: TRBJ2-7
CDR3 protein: ASTEQGSYEQY